Following are 16 T cell receptor beta chains from one sample sequenced in a study of OX40 agonist ivuxolimab in advanced cancers. Here immunoSEQ multiplex PCR was the method, and the copy in TCRdb shows in-frame clones only, minus some. This table has 7,000 to 8,500 clones, 65% to 90% appearing once. The material sequenced was CD4+ or CD8+ T cells sorted from blood, taken in a trial of the OX40 agonist ivuxolimab. These receptors originate from an adult with an advanced solid tumor such as melanoma, head and neck, liver or kidney cancer.

V is TRBV9 and J is TRBJ2-1, with TRBD1 matching over 11 bases. This CDR3 is built from 16 residues. The germline V gene encodes CDR1 SGDLS and CDR2 YYNGEE. With V trimmed by 4 bases and J by 7 bases, 10 bases remained unmatched. The CDR3 region is CASSPGDRGSSNEQFF. The DNA of the CDR3 is TGTGCCAGCAGCCCGGGGGACAGGGGGAGTAGTAATGAGCAGTTCTTC.

By its share, this clone is large. The CDR3 here is CASSDAYSTDTQYF. In DNA form, the CDR3 reads TGTGCCAGCAGCGACGCCTATAGCACAGATACGCAGTATTTT. The rearrangement links TRBV2 to TRBJ2-3; D is unresolved. The CDR3 runs 14 residues. V lost 6 bases, J lost 0 bases, and 10 bases lay in between. Germline V gene data show CDR1 as SNHLY and CDR2 as FYNNEI.

The chain employs TRBV15 and TRBJ1-5; D is undetermined. V was pared by 0 bases and J by 7 bases, with 10 bases between. The germline V gene encodes CDR1 LNHNV and CDR2 YYDKDF (reference sequence). This CDR3 comprises 14 residues. DNA of the CDR3: TGTGCCACCAGCAGAGATTTACAAGGGCAGCCCCAGCATTTT. This translates into CATSRDLQGQPQHF. Supplemented by reference TRBV15 and TRBJ1-5, the full variable domain reads DAMVIQNPRYQVTQFGKPVTLSCSQTLNHNVMYWYQQKSSQAPKLLFHYYDKDFNNEADTPDNFQSRRPNTSFCFLDIRSPGLGDTAMYLCATSRDLQGQPQHFGDGTRLSIL.

This clone was seen just once. The chain combines TRBV29-1 with TRBJ2-1, with D hard to call. Germline V lookup: CDR1 SQVTM, CDR2 ANQGSEA. Trimming took off 2 bases at V and 6 bases at J, with 8 bases between the two ends. This CDR3 contains 12 residues. The CDR3 spells CSVEQLINEQFF. The CDR3 bases are TGCAGCGTTGAACAGCTAATCAATGAGCAGTTCTTC.

Judged by abundance, this clone is large. This rearrangement joins TRBV2 to TRBJ2-2; D remains ambiguous. V was pared by 1 base and J by 2 bases, with 2 bases between. This CDR3 has 13 residues. The germline gives CDR1 SNHLY, CDR2 FYNNEI. The CDR3 loop is CASSEVNTGELFF. The CDR3 DNA sequence: TGTGCCAGCAGTGAAGTTAACACCGGGGAGCTGTTTTTT.

The rearrangement joins TRBV19 to TRBJ1-1, with D unclear. There are 13 residues in the CDR3. V was pared by 6 bases and J by 1 base, with 9 bases between. CDR1 is LNHDA and CDR2 is SQIVND in the germline V gene (reference sequence). This CDR3 is CASSLTGNTEAFF. DNA for the CDR3: TGTGCCAGTAGCTTGACGGGGAACACTGAAGCTTTCTTT.

V is TRBV30 and J is TRBJ1-1, with D unclear. V was shortened by 2 bases and J by 1 base, with 8 bases between the two germline ends. The germline gives CDR1 GTSNPN, CDR2 SVGIG (reference sequence). This CDR3 has 13 amino acids. The CDR3: CAWSITANTEAFF. CDR3 sequence (DNA): TGTGCCTGGAGTATAACAGCGAACACTGAAGCTTTCTTT.

This CDR3 reads CASSFRQGTMNTEAFF. The CDR3 bases are TGCGCCAGCAGCTTTCGACAGGGCACTATGAACACTGAAGCTTTCTTT. The genes are TRBV5-1 and TRBJ1-1; TRBD1 agrees at 7 bases. Germline CDR1 and CDR2: SGHRS and YFSETQ. This CDR3 contains 16 residues. Trimming cost V 2 bases and J 0 bases; bases outside gene matches: 7.

The rearrangement uses TRBV29-1 and TRBJ2-7; weak D call: TRBD2 (6 bases). In germline, CDR1 is SQVTM, CDR2 ANQGSEA. This CDR3 is built from 15 residues. The germline V and J ends were trimmed by 1 base and 0 bases, with 13 bases remaining between them. CDR3 sequence: CSVEVAADSSYEQYF. DNA of the CDR3: TGCAGCGTTGAAGTAGCGGCGGATAGCTCCTACGAGCAGTACTTC.

V and J are TRBV11-2 and TRBJ2-1; 9 nucleotides match TRBD2. The CDR3 is 15 residues long. In germline, CDR1 is SGHAT, CDR2 FQNNGV. The junction had 10 bases not matched to a gene; V was cut back by 5 bases and J by 8 bases. The CDR3 here is CASSLLAGGLDEQFF. The CDR3 DNA sequence: TGTGCCAGCAGCCTTCTGGCGGGGGGGTTGGATGAGCAGTTCTTC.

The chain recombines TRBV13 with TRBJ1-6, with a weak D call TRBD1 (5 bases). Germline CDR1 reads PRHDT; CDR2 reads FYEKMQ (reference sequence). Trimming stripped 3 bases from V and 6 bases from J, with 9 bases between. The CDR3 is made up of 14 amino acids. The CDR3 region is CASSFRDGNSPLHF. In DNA, the CDR3 is TGTGCCAGCAGCTTCCGGGACGGTAATTCACCCCTCCACTTT.

Judged by abundance, this clone is hyperexpanded (1% or more). The genes are TRBV4-1 and TRBJ2-1; TRBD2 aligns across 12 bases. Trimming took 5 bases from V and 5 from J; bases not matched to a gene: 4. CDR1 is MGHRA, CDR2 YSYEKL, per germline. CDR3 size: 15 residues. DNA of the CDR3: TGCGCCAGCAGCTATCTAGCGGGGGGGAACAATGAGCAGTTCTTC. Amino acid sequence: CASSYLAGGNNEQFF.

The chain recombines TRBV6-6 with TRBJ2-3, with 9 nucleotides matching TRBD2. Germline loops: CDR1 MNHNY, CDR2 SVGAGI (reference sequence). Losses at the gene ends were 2 bases for V and 4 bases for J; bases not matched to a gene: 1. The CDR3 runs to 14 residues. The CDR3 nucleotides read TGTGCCAGCAGTTACGCGGGGGGGCCAGATACGCAGTATTTT. This codes for CASSYAGGPDTQYF.

The gene calls are TRBV6-4 and TRBJ2-7; D not resolved. The CDR3 totals 13 residues. CDR1 is MRHNA and CDR2 is SNTAGT in the germline V gene. Trimming pared 3 bases from V and 7 bases from J, leaving 13 bases between. CDR3: CASSESPGLEQYF. The CDR3 bases are TGTGCCAGCAGTGAGAGTCCCGGTCTTGAGCAGTACTTC.

This clone counts as medium-sized (0.01 to 0.1%). The DNA for the CDR3 is TGTGCCAGCAGCCAGGGGGTGGGCGAGCAGTACTTC. Protein product: CASSQGVGEQYF. V gene TRBV9 combines with J gene TRBJ2-7; 7 nucleotides align to TRBD1. CDR3 length: 12 residues. The germline CDR1 and CDR2 sequences are SGDLS and YYNGEE. The junction had 4 bases not matched to a gene; V was cut back by 4 bases and J by 6 bases.

The J gene is TRBJ2-1, the V gene TRBV6-6; 7 positions agree with TRBD1. This CDR3 has 16 amino acids. V dropped 6 bases and J dropped 3; count of bases not matched to a gene: 11. CDR1 and CDR2 (germline): MNHNY, SVGAGI (reference sequence). This CDR3 reads CASRKTGVGFYNEQFF. The CDR3 region has the DNA TGTGCCAGCAGGAAAACAGGGGTCGGGTTCTACAATGAGCAGTTCTTC.